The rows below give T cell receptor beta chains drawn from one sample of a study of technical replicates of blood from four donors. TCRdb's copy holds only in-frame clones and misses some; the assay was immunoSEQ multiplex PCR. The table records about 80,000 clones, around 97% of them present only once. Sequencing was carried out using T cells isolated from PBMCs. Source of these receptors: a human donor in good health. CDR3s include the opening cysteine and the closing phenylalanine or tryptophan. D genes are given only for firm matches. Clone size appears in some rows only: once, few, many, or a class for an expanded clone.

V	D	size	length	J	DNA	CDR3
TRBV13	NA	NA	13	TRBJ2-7	TGTGCCAGTAGCCTAGCCAGGGGATTCGAGCAGTACTTC	CASSLARGFEQYF
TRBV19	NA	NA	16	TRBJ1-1	TGTGCCAGTACTTTCCGGACACAGACAATGAACACTGAAGCTTTCTTT	CASTFRTQTMNTEAFF
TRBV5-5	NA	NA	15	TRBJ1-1	TGTGCCAGCAGCCGAACAGAGGGAGTAAACACTGAAGCTTTCTTT	CASSRTEGVNTEAFF
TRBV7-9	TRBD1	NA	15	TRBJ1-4	TGTGCCAGCAGCCGATCCGGGACAGGGAATGAAAAACTGTTTTTT	CASSRSGTGNEKLFF
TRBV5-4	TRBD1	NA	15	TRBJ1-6	TGTGCATACGGACAGGGAAGCTCCTATAATTCACCCCTCCACTTT	CAYGQGSSYNSPLHF
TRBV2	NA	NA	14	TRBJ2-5	TGTGCCAGCAGACCGTACCGCGAGGTAGAGACCCAGTACTTC	CASRPYREVETQYF
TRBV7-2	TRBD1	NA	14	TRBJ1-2	TGTGCCAGCAGCCTAGGGACAGTCCCGCATGGCTACACCTTC	CASSLGTVPHGYTF
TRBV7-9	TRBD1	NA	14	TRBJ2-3	TGTGCCAGCAGAGAGGGACAGGGAACAGATACGCAGTATTTT	CASREGQGTDTQYF
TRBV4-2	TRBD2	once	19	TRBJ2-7	TGTGCCAGCAGCCAAGGGACGGGACTAGCGGGGAGCTTAACCTACGAGCAGTACTTC	CASSQGTGLAGSLTYEQYF
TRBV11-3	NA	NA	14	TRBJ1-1	TGTGCCAGCAGCTTAGGAGGGGGGAACACTGAAGCTTTCTTT	CASSLGGGNTEAFF
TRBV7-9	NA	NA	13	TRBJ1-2	TGTGCCAGCAGCTTTGGGGGGAGCTATGGCTACACCTTC	CASSFGGSYGYTF
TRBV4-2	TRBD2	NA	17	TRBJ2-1	TGTGCCAGCAGCCAAGAACCGGGACTAGCGGGAGCCAATGAGCAGTTCTTC	CASSQEPGLAGANEQFF
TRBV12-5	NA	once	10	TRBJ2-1	TGTGCTAGTGGCCGCAATGAGCAGTTCTTC	CASGRNEQFF
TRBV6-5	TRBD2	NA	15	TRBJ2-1	TGTGCCAGCAGGTCACTAGCGGGGGGATACAATGAGCAGTTCTTC	CASRSLAGGYNEQFF
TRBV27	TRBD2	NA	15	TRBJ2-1	TGTGCCAGCAGCCCGACCGAGACTAGCGGAGATGAGCAGTTCTTC	CASSPTETSGDEQFF
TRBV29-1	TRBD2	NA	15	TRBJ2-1	TGCAGCGTTGAGGGGCGGGAGGCCCCTTACAATGAGCAGTTCTTC	CSVEGREAPYNEQFF
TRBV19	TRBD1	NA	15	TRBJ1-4	TGTGCCAGTAGTAACAGACAGGGACAAAATGAAAAACTGTTTTTT	CASSNRQGQNEKLFF
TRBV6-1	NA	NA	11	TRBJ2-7	TGTGCCAGCAGACAGGGTCACGAGCAGTACTTC	CASRQGHEQYF
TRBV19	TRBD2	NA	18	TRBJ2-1	TGTGCCAGTAGTATCGTCCTAGCGGGGGCCGGCTCCTACAATGAGCAGTTCTTC	CASSIVLAGAGSYNEQFF
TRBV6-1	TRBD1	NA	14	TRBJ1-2	TGTGCCAGCAGCGCCGAAATAGGACAGGGGAGCTACACCTTC	CASSAEIGQGSYTF
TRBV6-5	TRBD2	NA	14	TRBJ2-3	TGTGCCAGCAGCCGCCGACTAGCGCCAGATACGCAGTATTTT	CASSRRLAPDTQYF